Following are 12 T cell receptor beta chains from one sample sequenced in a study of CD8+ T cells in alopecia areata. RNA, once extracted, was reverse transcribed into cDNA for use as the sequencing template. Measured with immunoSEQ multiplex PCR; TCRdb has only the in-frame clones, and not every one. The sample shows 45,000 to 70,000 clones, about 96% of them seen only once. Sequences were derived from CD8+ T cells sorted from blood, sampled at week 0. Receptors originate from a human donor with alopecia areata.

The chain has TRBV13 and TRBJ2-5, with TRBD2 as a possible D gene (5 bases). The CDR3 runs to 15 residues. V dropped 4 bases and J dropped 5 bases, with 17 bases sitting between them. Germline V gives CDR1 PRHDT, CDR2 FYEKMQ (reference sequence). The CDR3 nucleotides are TGTGCCAGCAGCTCGACCACAGAGGGATGGGAGACCCAGTACTTC. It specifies CASSSTTEGWETQYF.

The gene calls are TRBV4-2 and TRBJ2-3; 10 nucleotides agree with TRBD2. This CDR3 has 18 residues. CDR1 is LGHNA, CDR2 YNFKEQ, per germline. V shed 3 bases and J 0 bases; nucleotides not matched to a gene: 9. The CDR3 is CASSHPLAGAPSTDTQYF. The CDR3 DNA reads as TGTGCCAGCAGCCATCCCCTAGCGGGGGCCCCTAGCACAGATACGCAGTATTTT.

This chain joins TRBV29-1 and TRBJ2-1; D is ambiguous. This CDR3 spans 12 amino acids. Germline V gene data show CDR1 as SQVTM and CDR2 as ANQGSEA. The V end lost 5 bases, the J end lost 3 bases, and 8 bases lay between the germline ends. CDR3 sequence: CSVRHFYNEQFF. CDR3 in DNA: TGCAGCGTTAGACACTTCTACAATGAGCAGTTCTTC.

The CDR3 reads CASSLAGGTEQYF. DNA for the CDR3: TGTGCCAGCAGTTTAGCCGGGGGGACCGAGCAGTACTTC. This chain uses TRBV27 with TRBJ2-7; 7 bases match TRBD2. The CDR3 sequence is 13 residues long. CDR1 and CDR2 from the germline V gene are MNHEY and SMNVEV (reference sequence). V shed 2 bases and J 6 bases; nucleotides not matched to a gene: 4.

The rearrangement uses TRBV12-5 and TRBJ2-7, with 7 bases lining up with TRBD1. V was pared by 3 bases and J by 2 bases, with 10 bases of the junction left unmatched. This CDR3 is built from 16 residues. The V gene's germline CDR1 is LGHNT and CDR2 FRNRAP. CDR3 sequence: CASGFLPGQAAYEQYF. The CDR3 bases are TGTGCTAGTGGTTTTCTCCCAGGACAGGCGGCCTACGAGCAGTACTTC.

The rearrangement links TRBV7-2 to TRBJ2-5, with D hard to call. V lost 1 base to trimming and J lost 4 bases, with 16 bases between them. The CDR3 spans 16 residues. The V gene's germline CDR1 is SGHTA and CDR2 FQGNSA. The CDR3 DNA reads TGTGCCAGCAGCTTAGAAGGTCTAGTTTCCCTAGAGACCCAGTACTTC. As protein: CASSLEGLVSLETQYF. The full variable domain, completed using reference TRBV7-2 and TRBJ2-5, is GAGVSQSPSNKVTEKGKDVELRCDPISGHTALYWYRQSLGQGLEFLIYFQGNSAPDKSGLPSDRFSAERTGGSVSTLTIQRTQQEDSAVYLCASSLEGLVSLETQYFGPGTRLLVL.

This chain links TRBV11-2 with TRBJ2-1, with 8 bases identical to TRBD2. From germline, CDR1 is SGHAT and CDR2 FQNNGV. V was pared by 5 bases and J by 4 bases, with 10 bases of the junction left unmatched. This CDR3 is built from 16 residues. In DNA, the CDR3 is TGTGCCAGCAGCCACTCCCTCGGGGGGGCTTACAATGAGCAGTTCTTC. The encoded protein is CASSHSLGGAYNEQFF.

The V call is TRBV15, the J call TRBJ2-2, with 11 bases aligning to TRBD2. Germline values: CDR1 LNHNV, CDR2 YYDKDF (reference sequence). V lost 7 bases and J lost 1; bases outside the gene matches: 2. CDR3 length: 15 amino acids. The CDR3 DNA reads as TGTGCCACCAAAGGGACTAGCGGGAACACCGGGGAGCTGTTTTTT. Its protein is CATKGTSGNTGELFF.

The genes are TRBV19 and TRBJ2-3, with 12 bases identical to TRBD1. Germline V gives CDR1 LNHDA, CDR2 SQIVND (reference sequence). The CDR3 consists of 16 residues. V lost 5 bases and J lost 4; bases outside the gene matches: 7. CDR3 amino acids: CASSGWDRGLSDTQYF. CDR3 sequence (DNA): TGTGCCAGTAGTGGTTGGGACAGGGGGCTGTCAGATACGCAGTATTTT.

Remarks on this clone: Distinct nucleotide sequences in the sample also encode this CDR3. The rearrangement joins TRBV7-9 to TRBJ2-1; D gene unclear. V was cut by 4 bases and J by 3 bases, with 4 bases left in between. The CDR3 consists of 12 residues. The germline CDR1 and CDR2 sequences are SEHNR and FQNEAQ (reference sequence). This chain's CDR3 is CASSSNYNEQFF. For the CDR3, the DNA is TGTGCCAGCAGCTCCAACTACAATGAGCAGTTCTTC.

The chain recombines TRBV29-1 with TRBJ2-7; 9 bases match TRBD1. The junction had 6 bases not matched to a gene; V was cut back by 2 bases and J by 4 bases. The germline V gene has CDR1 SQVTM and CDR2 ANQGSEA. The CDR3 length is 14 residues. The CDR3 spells CSVETPGQGYEQYF. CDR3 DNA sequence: TGCAGCGTTGAAACCCCGGGACAGGGTTACGAGCAGTACTTC.

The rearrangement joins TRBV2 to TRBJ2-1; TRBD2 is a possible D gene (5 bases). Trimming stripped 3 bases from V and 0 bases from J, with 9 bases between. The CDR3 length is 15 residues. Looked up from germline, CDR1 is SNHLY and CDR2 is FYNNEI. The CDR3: CASSEGSGSYNEQFF. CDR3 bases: TGTGCCAGCAGTGAGGGGAGCGGCTCCTACAATGAGCAGTTCTTC.